This TCR beta chain was sequenced for a study of regulatory T cells in long-lasting Graves disease. For the study at large: With positive TSH receptor antibodies and over 5 years of antithyroid drugs, Graves' disease was considered persistent. Broader study findings: Researchers reported studying only peripheral blood, not thyroid tissue. The study found lower TCR diversity in persistent Graves' patients than in newly diagnosed ones. Favoring TRBV28, TRBJ1-2 and TRBJ2-5 was a feature seen in persistent disease.

To note about this clonotype: Antigen: not known.

The time point was: persistent/refractory GD, antithyroid drugs over 5 years with positive TRAb. RNA from PBMCs was the source of the TCR library. Through Arm-PCR of CDR3 regions and iRepertoire HTBI primers, TCR beta libraries were built. TCRdb reprocessed the multiplex PCR reads via MiXCR and lists one record per CDR3 protein. The sample consists of hundreds of thousands of distinct CDR3 sequences, about 18% of them appearing once. CDR3 length equals 15 residues. In germline, CDR1 is SGHTA, CDR2 FQGNSA. Trimming shortened V by 4 bases and J by 0 bases, and 10 bases separated the two germline ends. The genes are TRBV7-2 and TRBJ1-3; no clear D. The specimen comprised peripheral blood mononuclear cells (PBMCs), sampled when the disease was refractory, from a patient treated with antithyroid drugs. The receptor was isolated from a female donor with Graves disease. Here the CDR3 reads CASSSLPGSGNTIYF. DNA of the CDR3: TGTGCCAGCAGCTCCCTCCCCGGCTCTGGAAACACCATATATTTT.